These 13 T cell receptor beta chains came from one sample sequenced in a study of shared clonotypes between healthy human individuals. Produced via immunoSEQ multiplex PCR; TCRdb's table is partial and in-frame only. The data show some 2 million clones, roughly 95% seen once. The source material was naive CD4+ T cells sorted from blood. Subset indicated: CD45RA+ positively selected. The receptors here all came from a man aged 18-30 years in good health.

The chain recombines TRBV11-1 with TRBJ2-5; D perhaps matches TRBD2 (5 bases). Germline CDR1 is SGHAT and CDR2 is FQDESV (reference sequence). With 4 bases removed from V and 5 bases from J, the gap between germline ends came to 11 bases. This CDR3 region has 13 residues. The CDR3 DNA is TGTGCCAGCAGCTCTGAGGGTAGGGAGACCCAGTACTTC. This encodes CASSSEGRETQYF.

V is TRBV30 and J is TRBJ1-1; maybe TRBD1 (5 bases). This CDR3 has 13 residues. V was shortened by 2 bases and J by 5 bases, with 12 bases between the two germline ends. The V gene's germline CDR1 is GTSNPN and CDR2 SVGIG (reference sequence). CDR3 coding DNA: TGTGCCTGGAGTAAGCAGGGAGGTACTGAAGCTTTCTTT. Translated: CAWSKQGGTEAFF.

Of note for this clone: The junction and the germline gene differ at one end; a read error may be behind it. CDR3 DNA: TGTGCTAGCAGCCCGAGCGGGGGGAGGAAAGAGACCCAGTACTTC. It codes for CASSPSGGRKETQYF. The J gene is TRBJ2-5, the V gene TRBV7-7; 9 bases agree with TRBD2. The CDR3 extends over 15 amino acids. CDR1 SSHAT and CDR2 FNYEAQ come from the germline V gene (reference sequence).

This clone was seen just once. The chain links TRBV23-1 to TRBJ2-7; D remains ambiguous. TRBV23-1 is labeled an ORF, and its function is uncertain. The V end lost 7 bases, the J end lost 3 bases, and 10 bases lay between the germline ends. The CDR3 runs to 12 residues. CDR3 bases: TGCGCCAGCACCACAGAGTTCTACGAGCAGTACTTC. Encoded protein: CASTTEFYEQYF.

The chain joins TRBV4-3 to TRBJ2-5; no clear D. Between the trimmed V and J ends, which lost 0 bases and 5 bases, there was a span of 13 bases. Germline CDR1 LGHNA, CDR2 YSLEER. This CDR3 is 15 amino acids long. The CDR3 protein is CASSQEYTAYETQYF. Here the CDR3 DNA reads TGCGCCAGCAGCCAAGAATACACTGCCTATGAGACCCAGTACTTC.

This chain connects TRBV6-4 to TRBJ1-1, with D tentatively TRBD1 (6 bases). Germline assignment: CDR1 MRHNA and CDR2 SNTAGT. The CDR3 has 14 amino acids. Between the trimmed V and J ends, which lost 0 bases and 4 bases, there was a span of 9 bases. The CDR3 sequence: CASSDSPGVTEAFF. The CDR3 nucleotides are TGTGCCAGCAGTGACTCGCCAGGGGTCACTGAAGCTTTCTTT.

The V and J genes are TRBV19 and TRBJ2-5; D is perhaps TRBD2 (7 bases). Germline loops: CDR1 LNHDA, CDR2 SQIVND (reference sequence). The CDR3 totals 13 residues. Trimming shortened V by 7 bases and J by 0 bases, and 9 bases separated the two germline ends. The CDR3 nucleotides read TGTGCCAGTAAGGGGGGGAACCAAGAGACCCAGTACTTC. This sequence encodes CASKGGNQETQYF.

As for this clone: Other DNA sequences within the sample encode an identical CDR3. The rearrangement links TRBV2 to TRBJ2-7, with D maybe TRBD1 (6 bases). This CDR3 is built from 12 residues. Deletions cut 6 bases from V and 0 bases from J, with 6 bases between. Per germline, CDR1 SNHLY and CDR2 FYNNEI. The chain's CDR3 is CASSRGSYEQYF. Written as DNA, the CDR3 is TGTGCCAGCAGCAGGGGCTCCTACGAGCAGTACTTC.

This rearrangement joins TRBV10-1 to TRBJ2-7; TRBD1 is a possible D gene (5 bases). This CDR3 is 13 amino acids long. CDR1 is WNHNN, CDR2 SYGVQD, per germline (reference sequence). Trimming stripped 5 bases from V and 3 bases from J, with 11 bases between. The CDR3 region is CASSKGAGYEQYF. CDR3 nucleotide sequence: TGCGCCAGCAGTAAAGGGGCCGGCTACGAGCAGTACTTC.

In its sample, this clone was seen once. This sequence joins TRBV18 and TRBJ1-3, with D unresolved. The ends were cut back, 3 bases at V and 0 bases at J, with 9 bases in the middle. Germline V gene lookup returns CDR1 KGHSH and CDR2 LQKENI. The CDR3 spans 15 residues. The CDR3 DNA reads TGTGCCAGCTCACCTTACAGTCTCTCTGGAAACACCATATATTTT. It codes for CASSPYSLSGNTIYF.

This chain links TRBV11-2 with TRBJ1-5; the D gene is possibly TRBD1 (5 bases). Germline CDR1 and CDR2: SGHAT and FQNNGV. V dropped 5 bases and J dropped 9 bases, with 11 bases sitting between them. The CDR3 contains 12 residues. CDR3 coding DNA: TGTGCCAGCAGCGACAGCCTGGGGCCCCAGCATTTT. Its translation: CASSDSLGPQHF.

CDR3 protein: CASSPSGTENYGYTF. The CDR3 region has the DNA TGTGCCAGCAGCCCATCGGGGACGGAAAACTATGGCTACACCTTC. V and J are TRBV7-8 and TRBJ1-2, with D possibly TRBD1 on 5 matching bases. The CDR3 loop spans 15 amino acids. V lost 5 bases and J 2 bases, leaving 15 bases between the germline ends. Germline CDR1 SGHVS, CDR2 FQNEAQ.

The V call is TRBV7-6, the J call TRBJ2-3, with a possible D match to TRBD2 (6 bases). CDR3 length: 16 residues. Trimming took off 5 bases at V and 1 base at J, with 16 bases between the two ends. Germline loops: CDR1 SGHVS, CDR2 FNYEAQ. CDR3: CASSPARDSGTDTQYF. DNA for the CDR3: TGTGCCAGCAGCCCTGCTCGGGACTCCGGCACAGATACGCAGTATTTT.